This entry lists 26 T cell receptor beta chains sequenced from one sample in a study of blood T cell repertoires in COVID-19. Profiled with immunoSEQ multiplex PCR; TCRdb holds only in-frame clones, not every one. The sample includes 250,000 or so clones, roughly 82% of them seen just once. The specimen sequenced was peripheral blood. These receptor sequences come from an older man with acute or convalescent COVID-19.

The chain joins TRBV5-4 to TRBJ1-1; D gene ambiguous. The CDR3 runs 16 residues. V was clipped by 0 bases and J by 3 bases, with 15 bases between them. Germline V gene sequence: CDR1 SGHNT, CDR2 YYREEE (reference sequence). The CDR3 reads CASSLGGRSLDTEAFF. The CDR3, as DNA: TGTGCCAGCAGCTTGGGCGGGAGGTCGTTGGACACTGAAGCTTTCTTT.

The V and J genes are TRBV5-6 and TRBJ2-5, with TRBD1 identical over 8 bases. Germline CDR1 and CDR2: SGHDT and YYEEEE. J was trimmed by 1 base and V by 4 bases; bases with no gene match: 3. The length of the CDR3 is 14 residues. CDR3 sequence (DNA): TGTGCCAGCAGCCTAGGACAGGGCCAAGAGACCCAGTACTTC. Its translation is CASSLGQGQETQYF.

The rearrangement uses TRBV5-1 and TRBJ2-3, with TRBD1 identical over 9 bases. This CDR3 has 15 amino acids. With V trimmed by 6 bases and J by 6 bases, 11 bases remained unmatched. Germline V CDR1 and CDR2: SGHRS, YFSETQ. DNA for the CDR3: TGCGCCAGCAACGACCCGGGACAGGGACCCGATACGCAGTATTTT. Translation gives CASNDPGQGPDTQYF. The full variable domain, its missing parts supplied by reference TRBV5-1 and TRBJ2-3, is KAGVTQTPRYLIKTRGQQVTLSCSPISGHRSVSWYQQTPGQGLQFLFEYFSETQRNKGNFPGRFSGRQFSNSRSEMNVSTLELGDSALYLCASNDPGQGPDTQYFGPGTRLTVL.

The rearrangement joins TRBV5-1 to TRBJ2-7; the D is unclear. This CDR3 is built from 11 residues. V was cut by 3 bases and J by 2 bases, with 3 bases left in between. Germline V gene sequence: CDR1 SGHRS, CDR2 YFSETQ. The CDR3 region is CASSSTYEQYF. Here the CDR3 DNA reads TGCGCCAGCAGCTCTACCTACGAGCAGTACTTC.

The rearrangement uses TRBV4-1 and TRBJ1-1; TRBD1 agrees at 7 bases. Germline V CDR1 and CDR2: MGHRA, YSYEKL. There are 15 residues in the CDR3. V gave up 4 bases and J gave up 1 base; unmatched junction bases: 6. The CDR3 loop is CASSPSGQRNTEAFF. The DNA of the CDR3 is TGCGCCAGCAGCCCTTCGGGACAGAGGAACACTGAAGCTTTCTTT.

This rearrangement joins TRBV7-2 to TRBJ1-5; TRBD1 might be the D (6 bases). Germline lookup yields CDR1 SGHTA and CDR2 FQGNSA. This CDR3 has 14 residues. The V and J ends lost 3 bases and 5 bases respectively, with 11 bases between them. The CDR3 sequence: CASSFSGGDQPQHF. The CDR3 bases are TGTGCCAGCAGCTTCTCGGGGGGCGATCAGCCCCAGCATTTT. Using reference TRBV7-2 and TRBJ1-5 for the parts outside the CDR3, the full variable domain is GAGVSQSPSNKVTEKGKDVELRCDPISGHTALYWYRQSLGQGLEFLIYFQGNSAPDKSGLPSDRFSAERTGGSVSTLTIQRTQQEDSAVYLCASSFSGGDQPQHFGDGTRLSIL.

CDR3 sequence: CSASREGQTYEQYF. The DNA of the CDR3 is TGCAGTGCTAGTCGGGAGGGCCAAACCTACGAGCAGTACTTC. The chain links TRBV20-1 to TRBJ2-7, with 8 positions matching TRBD2. This CDR3 has 14 residues. Unmatched junction bases numbered 6, after V lost 3 bases and J lost 2 bases. CDR1 and CDR2 (germline): DFQATT, SNEGSKA (reference sequence).

This sequence joins TRBV28 and TRBJ1-1; no clear D gene. The germline V and J ends were trimmed by 4 bases and 3 bases, with 12 bases remaining between them. The CDR3 sequence is 14 residues long. Germline lookup yields CDR1 MDHEN and CDR2 SYDVKM. CDR3: CASSSGFYDTEAFF. The CDR3 DNA reads TGTGCCAGCAGTTCGGGGTTCTACGACACTGAAGCTTTCTTT.

This sequence joins TRBV7-9 and TRBJ2-7; possibly TRBD2 for D (5 bases). The germline V gene encodes CDR1 SEHNR and CDR2 FQNEAQ (reference sequence). This CDR3 region has 12 residues. The ends were cut back, 5 bases at V and 6 bases at J, with 11 bases in the middle. The CDR3 nucleotides read TGTGCCAGCAGCCCACTAGGCAGCGAGCAGTACTTC. This codes for CASSPLGSEQYF.

The chain has TRBV6-5 and TRBJ2-7; 11 bases map to TRBD2. V was pared by 5 bases and J by 6 bases, with 9 bases of the junction left unmatched. Germline lookup yields CDR1 MNHEY and CDR2 SVGAGI. The CDR3 runs to 15 residues. CDR3 sequence: CASSHGTSGGGEQYF. CDR3 nucleotide sequence: TGTGCCAGCAGTCACGGGACTAGCGGAGGCGGCGAGCAGTACTTC.

The rearrangement links TRBV6-1 to TRBJ2-2, with D perhaps matching TRBD1 (5 bases). V was clipped by 1 base and J by 5 bases, with 14 bases between them. The CDR3 extends over 16 amino acids. Germline V gene lookup returns CDR1 MNHNS and CDR2 SASEGT. The CDR3 region has the DNA TGTGCCAGCAGTGAAGATCAACGACAGAAGACCGGGGAGCTGTTTTTT. Translating gives CASSEDQRQKTGELFF.

The J gene is TRBJ2-7, the V gene TRBV21-1; TRBD1, the D gene given by the table, was not confirmed from the DNA. TRBV21-1 is marked as a pseudogene. This CDR3 spans 15 amino acids. CDR3 in amino acids: CASSASRGQLYEQYF. The CDR3, as DNA: TGTGCCAGCAGCGCATCCCGAGGACAGTTATACGAGCAGTACTTC.

The chain couples TRBV5-1 to TRBJ1-1; no reliable D call. The V end lost 0 bases, the J end lost 3 bases, and 6 bases lay between the germline ends. There are 13 residues in the CDR3. CDR1 is SGHRS and CDR2 is YFSETQ in the germline V gene. The CDR3 nucleotides read TGCGCCAGCAGCTTGGCCTCAGACACTGAAGCTTTCTTT. It yields the protein CASSLASDTEAFF. Using reference TRBV5-1 and TRBJ1-1 for the parts outside the CDR3, the full variable domain is KAGVTQTPRYLIKTRGQQVTLSCSPISGHRSVSWYQQTPGQGLQFLFEYFSETQRNKGNFPGRFSGRQFSNSRSEMNVSTLELGDSALYLCASSLASDTEAFFGQGTRLTVV.

The chain carries TRBV27 and TRBJ1-5, with a weak D call TRBD1 (6 bases). Per the germline V gene, CDR1 is MNHEY and CDR2 is SMNVEV (reference sequence). CDR3 length: 13 residues. Trimming took off 4 bases at V and 9 bases at J, with 13 bases between the two ends. CDR3 residues: CASSSVPRGPQHF. As DNA, the CDR3 is TGTGCCAGCAGTTCAGTGCCCAGGGGGCCCCAGCATTTT.

The chain recombines TRBV28 with TRBJ2-7, with TRBD2 matching 12 bases. The CDR3 has 17 residues. Losses at the gene ends were 4 bases for V and 3 bases for J; bases not matched to a gene: 10. Germline assignment: CDR1 MDHEN and CDR2 SYDVKM. CDR3 loop: CASSSRGLAGTDYEQYF. The CDR3 bases are TGTGCCAGCAGTTCTCGCGGACTAGCGGGAACCGACTACGAGCAGTACTTC.

This clone was picked up one time. V is TRBV7-2 and J is TRBJ1-6; a weak D match, TRBD1 (6 bases). The CDR3 is 16 residues long. V was trimmed by 2 bases and J by 8 bases, leaving 16 bases between them. CDR1 and CDR2 from the germline V gene are SGHTA and FQGNSA. CDR3 sequence: CASSLRGGGSDSPLHF. The CDR3 bases are TGTGCCAGCAGCTTAAGGGGGGGAGGGTCGGATTCACCCCTCCACTTT.

J is TRBJ2-7 and V is TRBV6-6, with 14 bases that match TRBD2. The CDR3 consists of 15 residues. The germline V gene encodes CDR1 MNHNY and CDR2 SVGAGI (reference sequence). V lost 6 bases to trimming and J lost 6 bases; unmatched junction nucleotides: 7. This CDR3 reads CASSPGTSGGREQYF. The CDR3 DNA sequence: TGTGCCAGCAGCCCTGGGACTAGCGGGGGTCGCGAGCAGTACTTC.

The gene calls are TRBV5-6 and TRBJ2-3; 8 nucleotides align to TRBD2. Germline V gene lookup returns CDR1 SGHDT and CDR2 YYEEEE. The CDR3 has 16 amino acids. V lost 1 base, J lost 2 bases, and 6 bases stayed unmatched. CDR3 in DNA: TGTGCCAGCAGCTTGAGGACTAGCTCCATCACAGATACGCAGTATTTT. Translated, it gives CASSLRTSSITDTQYF. Variable domain in full (rest from reference TRBV5-6 and TRBJ2-3): DAGVTQSPTHLIKTRGQQVTLRCSPKSGHDTVSWYQQALGQGPQFIFQYYEEEERQRGNFPDRFSGHQFPNYSSELNVNALLLGDSALYLCASSLRTSSITDTQYFGPGTRLTVL.

V gene TRBV2 combines with J gene TRBJ1-2, with D possibly TRBD1 on 6 matching bases. CDR3 length: 14 residues. The V and J ends lost 10 bases and 8 bases respectively, with 23 bases between them. CDR1 is SNHLY, CDR2 FYNNEI, per germline. For the CDR3, the DNA is TGTGCCATAATAGAGACAGGCCCGACGGGGGGCTACACCTTC. Its protein is CAIIETGPTGGYTF.

This chain connects TRBV5-1 to TRBJ2-7; 7 bases line up with TRBD1. Germline values: CDR1 SGHRS, CDR2 YFSETQ. This CDR3 region has 15 residues. V lost 0 bases and J lost 1; bases outside the gene matches: 4. As DNA, the CDR3 is TGCGCCAGCAGCTTGGGATCAGGGGGATCCTACGAGCAGTACTTC. Its translation: CASSLGSGGSYEQYF.

The chain is built from TRBV24-1 and TRBJ1-4; TRBD1 matches 8 bases. The germline gives CDR1 KGHDR, CDR2 SFDVKD. V was pared by 8 bases and J by 1 base, with 2 bases of the junction left unmatched. CDR3 length: 14 residues. The CDR3 region has the DNA TGTGCCACCACTGACAGGGGAACTAATGAAAAACTGTTTTTT. Its translation is CATTDRGTNEKLFF.

The J gene is TRBJ1-1, the V gene TRBV6-2 or TRBV6-3; the match to TRBD1 covers 8 bases. The CDR3 is made up of 13 amino acids. CDR1 and CDR2 from the germline V gene are MNHEY and SVGEGT. V was pared by 6 bases and J by 4 bases, with 4 bases of the junction left unmatched. The CDR3 loop is CASSPDRATEAFF. For the CDR3, the DNA is TGTGCCAGCAGCCCGGACAGGGCCACTGAAGCTTTCTTT.

This clone was seen a handful of times. J is TRBJ2-2 and V is TRBV5-6; 10 bases map to TRBD1. After removal of 3 bases from V and 5 bases from J, the junction contained 7 bases not matched to a gene. The CDR3 runs to 16 residues. The V gene's germline CDR1 is SGHDT and CDR2 YYEEEE. The CDR3 nucleotides are TGTGCCAGCAGCTCCCGGGACAGGGGAGGGACCGGGGAGCTGTTTTTT. Translation: CASSSRDRGGTGELFF.

This clone was seen a single time. The V gene is TRBV6-1, the J gene TRBJ2-7; D might be TRBD1 (5 bases). Germline-derived CDR1 and CDR2 are MNHNS and SASEGT. This CDR3 spans 14 amino acids. The V gene lost 3 bases and the J gene lost 5 bases, with 14 bases spanning the gap. DNA for the CDR3: TGTGCCAGCAGTGACCTCCAGGGTGGCCACGAGCAGTACTTC. It is translated as CASSDLQGGHEQYF.

This clone was recorded only once. The chain recombines TRBV9 with TRBJ2-7; 8 bases match TRBD1. The junction had 9 bases not matched to a gene; V was cut back by 4 bases and J by 6 bases. Germline CDR1 SGDLS, CDR2 YYNGEE. The CDR3 sequence is 14 residues long. CDR3 in DNA: TGTGCCAGCAGCCCGCGGACAGGGAGCCCCGAGCAGTACTTC. Protein product: CASSPRTGSPEQYF.

This clone was detected once. The chain joins TRBV4-1 to TRBJ2-1; TRBD2 aligns across 10 bases. The CDR3 runs to 16 residues. CDR1 MGHRA and CDR2 YSYEKL come from the germline V gene. The V gene end was trimmed by 0 bases and the J gene end by 7 bases; junction bases not matched to a gene: 6. CDR3 amino acids: CASSQDSLAGRNEQFF. CDR3 nucleotide sequence: TGCGCCAGCAGCCAAGATTCACTAGCGGGGAGGAATGAGCAGTTCTTC.